Following are 16 T cell receptor beta chains from one sample sequenced in a study of blood T cell repertoires in COVID-19. Sequencing was performed with immunoSEQ multiplex PCR; in TCRdb, only in-frame clones are kept and a portion is missing. The table shows fewer than 250,000 clones, with 88% occurring only once. The source material was peripheral blood. The receptor set was obtained from a man aged 65-85 years with acute or convalescent COVID-19.

The chain recombines TRBV7-2 with TRBJ1-5, with no clear D. Trimming took 3 bases from V and 6 from J, leaving 15 bases between them. The CDR3 is 15 amino acids. The germline V gene has CDR1 SGHTA and CDR2 FQGNSA. The CDR3 DNA reads TGTGCCAGCAGCTTTTCGCCAGGAATGGGTCAGCCCCAGCATTTT. The encoded protein is CASSFSPGMGQPQHF.

This chain connects TRBV6-6 to TRBJ2-7; D unclear. Germline V CDR1 and CDR2: MNHNY, SVGAGI (reference sequence). The CDR3 runs 14 residues. V was cut by 0 bases and J by 5 bases, with 11 bases left in between. CDR3 in amino acids: CASSYSISVDEQYF. CDR3 coding DNA: TGTGCCAGCAGTTACTCGATATCGGTGGACGAGCAGTACTTC.

The chain combines TRBV18 with TRBJ2-7, with 8 bases identical to TRBD1. The V gene end was trimmed by 2 bases and the J gene end by 3 bases; junction bases not matched to a gene: 6. The length of the CDR3 is 15 residues. Germline V gene data show CDR1 as KGHSH and CDR2 as LQKENI. The CDR3 loop reads CASSPKMTGVYEQYF. CDR3 bases: TGTGCCAGCTCACCAAAAATGACAGGGGTCTACGAGCAGTACTTC.

The chain recombines TRBV28 with TRBJ1-1; maybe TRBD1 (5 bases). The CDR3 spans 15 residues. The V gene's germline CDR1 is MDHEN and CDR2 SYDVKM. Trimming removed 6 bases at V and 1 base at J, with 15 bases between. This CDR3 reads CASRTRVLGNTEAFF. The CDR3 bases are TGTGCCAGCAGGACCAGGGTACTCGGGAACACTGAAGCTTTCTTT.

The chain joins TRBV6-5 to TRBJ2-5; 11 nucleotides align to TRBD1. Germline CDR1 MNHEY, CDR2 SVGAGI. There are 16 residues in the CDR3. Trimming at V came to 1 base and at J to 5 bases, leaving 6 bases not matched to a gene. The CDR3 DNA follows: TGTGCCAGCAGTTACTTTGGGACAGGGGGTGGTGAGACCCAGTACTTC. It yields the protein CASSYFGTGGGETQYF.

This chain connects TRBV30 to TRBJ2-2; TRBD1 is a possible D gene (6 bases). The germline V and J ends were trimmed by 2 bases and 8 bases, with 12 bases remaining between them. Germline V CDR1 and CDR2: GTSNPN, SVGIG (reference sequence). The CDR3 spans 13 residues. The CDR3 bases are TGTGCCTGGAGTACCTTGGACAGAGGGGAGCTGTTTTTT. This gives the protein CAWSTLDRGELFF. Variable domain in full (rest from reference TRBV30 and TRBJ2-2): SQTIHQWPATLVQPVGSPLSLECTVEGTSNPNLYWYRQAAGRGLQLLFYSVGIGQISSEVPQNLSASRPQDRQFILSSKKLLLSDSGFYLCAWSTLDRGELFFGEGSRLTVL.

In its sample, this clone was seen a few times. V and J are TRBV7-2 and TRBJ1-1; the D gene is possibly TRBD1 (5 bases). This CDR3 has 15 residues. Trimming cost V 4 bases and J 0 bases, with 12 bases left between them. Per the germline V gene, CDR1 is SGHTA and CDR2 is FQGNSA. This chain's CDR3 is CASSSIGVVNTEAFF. In DNA form, the CDR3 reads TGTGCCAGCAGCTCGATAGGGGTCGTGAACACTGAAGCTTTCTTT.

The V and J genes are TRBV5-1 and TRBJ2-3; TRBD2 matches 10 bases. The CDR3 sequence is 15 residues long. V gave up 4 bases and J gave up 1 base; unmatched junction bases: 3. From germline, CDR1 is SGHRS and CDR2 YFSETQ. The CDR3 DNA is TGCGCCAGCAGCATAGGACTAGCGGGCACAGATACGCAGTATTTT. Translating gives CASSIGLAGTDTQYF.

By its share, this clone is medium-sized. This chain links TRBV19 with TRBJ2-1; 10 bases are a match to TRBD2. Germline lookup yields CDR1 LNHDA and CDR2 SQIVND (reference sequence). The length of the CDR3 is 15 residues. Trimming removed 7 bases from V and 4 bases from J; junction bases left unmatched: 7. The CDR3 DNA reads TGTGCCAGTATCCCTAGCGGGAGCGAGTACAATGAGCAGTTCTTC. Translated: CASIPSGSEYNEQFF.

This sequence joins TRBV5-1 and TRBJ2-1; 7 nucleotides line up with TRBD1. V lost 4 bases, J lost 2 bases, and 3 bases stayed unmatched. Germline V gives CDR1 SGHRS, CDR2 YFSETQ. CDR3 size: 14 residues. The CDR3 is CASSEQGTYNEQFF. The CDR3 region has the DNA TGCGCCAGCAGCGAACAGGGGACCTACAATGAGCAGTTCTTC.

The rearrangement uses TRBV5-1 and TRBJ1-4; perhaps TRBD1 as D (5 bases). V lost 3 bases, J lost 1 base, and 10 bases lay in between. The germline V gene encodes CDR1 SGHRS and CDR2 YFSETQ. This CDR3 spans 15 amino acids. The CDR3 DNA is TGCGCCAGCAGCTCTGGGGCCAGAACTAATGAAAAACTGTTTTTT. Its protein is CASSSGARTNEKLFF.

In this sample, this clone turned up a few times. This sequence joins TRBV18 and TRBJ2-5, with D tentatively TRBD2 (5 bases). The V and J ends lost 4 bases and 3 bases respectively, with 9 bases between them. The CDR3 covers 13 residues. The germline gives CDR1 KGHSH, CDR2 LQKENI. The CDR3 loop reads CASSRTREETQYF. CDR3 DNA sequence: TGTGCCAGCTCACGAACTAGGGAAGAGACCCAGTACTTC.

This clone came up a few times. The V call is TRBV11-2, the J call TRBJ2-7; TRBD1 aligns across 7 bases. There are 15 residues in the CDR3. The J segment lost 3 bases and the V segment lost 3 bases, leaving 8 bases of the junction unmatched. Germline V gene lookup returns CDR1 SGHAT and CDR2 FQNNGV. The CDR3 sequence is CASSFNRGPFYEQYF. The DNA for the CDR3 is TGTGCCAGCAGCTTTAACAGGGGCCCCTTCTACGAGCAGTACTTC.

The sample holds a few counts of this clone. V is TRBV18 and J is TRBJ1-2; 10 bases line up with TRBD1. Germline lookup yields CDR1 KGHSH and CDR2 LQKENI. The V segment lost 5 bases and the J segment 1 base; nucleotides outside the gene matches: 4. The CDR3 runs to 15 residues. The CDR3 bases are TGTGCCAGCTCAGACTGGGACAGGGGTAACTATGGCTACACCTTC. Its protein product is CASSDWDRGNYGYTF.

The table lists this clone with a count of one. The chain recombines TRBV11-2 with TRBJ1-4, with D possibly being TRBD1 (6 bases). The CDR3 is made up of 17 amino acids. Germline values: CDR1 SGHAT, CDR2 FQNNGV. V was cut by 1 base and J by 5 bases, with 17 bases left in between. The CDR3 sequence: CASSLAPDRLSNEKLFF. CDR3 DNA sequence: TGTGCCAGCAGCTTAGCCCCAGACAGGTTATCGAATGAAAAACTGTTTTTT.

This rearrangement joins TRBV7-3 to TRBJ2-5, with TRBD2 identical over 9 bases. CDR1 and CDR2 from the germline V gene are SGHTA and FQGTGA. The V and J ends lost 5 bases and 10 bases, in that order; junction bases with no gene match: 8. The CDR3 has 13 amino acids. In DNA, the CDR3 is TGTGCCAGCAGCCGAGGGCTAGCGGGACACCAGTACTTC. Amino acid sequence: CASSRGLAGHQYF. Supplemented by reference TRBV7-3 and TRBJ2-5, the full variable domain reads GAGVSQTPSNKVTEKGKYVELRCDPISGHTALYWYRQSLGQGPEFLIYFQGTGAADDSGLPNDRFFAVRPEGSVSTLKIQRTERGDSAVYLCASSRGLAGHQYFGPGTRLLVL.